The entry below describes one T cell receptor beta chain. The authors prepared the TCRbeta library with unique molecular identifiers. TCRdb reprocessed the PCR reads with MiXCR, giving one entry per CDR3 protein. Of 490,000 or so distinct CDR3 sequences in the sample, roughly a tenth were seen once. This sample stems from a study of T-cell reconstitution after alpha-beta-depleted transplantation in children. Germline loops: CDR1 SGHTA, CDR2 FQGNSA. The CDR3 loop spans 13 amino acids. V was clipped by 4 bases and J by 3 bases, with 7 bases between them. The source of this sequence is a child aged 2 to 10 with inherited bone marrow failure, due to receive a stem cell transplant. This specimen consisted of PBMCs, obtained before TCRalphabeta/CD19-depleted stem cell transplant. V is TRBV7-2 and J is TRBJ1-5; D not resolved. CDR3: CASSSGPNQPQHF. CDR3 coding DNA: TGTGCCAGCAGCTCTGGACCCAATCAGCCCCAGCATTTT. Together with reference TRBV7-2 and TRBJ1-5, the CDR3 gives the full variable domain: GAGVSQSPSNKVTEKGKDVELRCDPISGHTALYWYRQSLGQGLEFLIYFQGNSAPDKSGLPSDRFSAERTGGSVSTLTIQRTQQEDSAVYLCASSSGPNQPQHFGDGTRLSIL.